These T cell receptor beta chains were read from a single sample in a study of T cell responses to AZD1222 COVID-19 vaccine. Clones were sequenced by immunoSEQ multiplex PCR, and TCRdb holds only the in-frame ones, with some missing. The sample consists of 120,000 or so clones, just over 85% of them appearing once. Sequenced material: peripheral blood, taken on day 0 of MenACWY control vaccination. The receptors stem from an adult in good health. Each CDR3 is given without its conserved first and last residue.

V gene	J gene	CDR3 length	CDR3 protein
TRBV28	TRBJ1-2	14	ASSLQTGQGRSGYT
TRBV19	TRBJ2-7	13	ASRPGAAPPYEQY
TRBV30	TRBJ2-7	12	AWSVLAIKGEQY
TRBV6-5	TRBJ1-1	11	ASRLRQNTEAF
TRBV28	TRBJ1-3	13	ASSLWGTEDNTIY
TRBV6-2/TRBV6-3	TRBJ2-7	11	ASSSDSPYEQY
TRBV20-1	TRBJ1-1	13	SASKVLMMNTEAF
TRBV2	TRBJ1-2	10	ASSEALYGYT
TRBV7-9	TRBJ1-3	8	AIGERALY
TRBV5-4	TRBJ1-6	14	ASKDRASSYNSPLH
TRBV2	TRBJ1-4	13	ASFKQGVTNEKLF
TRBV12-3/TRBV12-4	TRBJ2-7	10	ASSPRLDEQY
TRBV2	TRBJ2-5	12	ASSVRTTQETQY
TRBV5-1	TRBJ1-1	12	ASSPGTANTEAF
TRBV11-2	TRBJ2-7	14	ASSLRGRGTDYEQY
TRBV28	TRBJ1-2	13	VSSPMTGGNYGYT
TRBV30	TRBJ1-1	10	AWSRLNTEAF
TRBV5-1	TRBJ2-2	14	ASSLELAGGTGELF
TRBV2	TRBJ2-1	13	ASRPDRARGNEQF
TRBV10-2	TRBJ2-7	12	ASSERDYSYEQY
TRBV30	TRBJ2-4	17	AWSVPTSQLAGGGNIQY
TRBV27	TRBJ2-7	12	ASKYTQATYEQY
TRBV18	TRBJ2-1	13	ASSPPAGGYNEQF
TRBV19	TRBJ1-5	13	ASSISTGALRPQH
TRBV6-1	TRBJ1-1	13	ASSEYQLMNTEAF
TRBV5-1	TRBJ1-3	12	ASSPGRSWDTIY
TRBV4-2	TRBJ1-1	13	ASSQDRAMGTEAF
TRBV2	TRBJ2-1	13	ASRATSGSGNEQF
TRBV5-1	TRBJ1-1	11	ASREGFHTEAF
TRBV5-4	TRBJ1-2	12	ASSSPGQGQGYT
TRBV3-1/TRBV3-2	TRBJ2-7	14	ASSQDIGAGSYEQY
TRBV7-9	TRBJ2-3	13	ASSFERHRTDTQY
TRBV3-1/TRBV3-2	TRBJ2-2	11	ASSQRGTGELF
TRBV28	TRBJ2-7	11	ASSPPPTYEQY
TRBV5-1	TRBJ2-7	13	ASSLDYHSSYEQY
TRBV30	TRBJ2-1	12	ACSPAGGIDEQF
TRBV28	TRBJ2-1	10	ASSSLLGQQF
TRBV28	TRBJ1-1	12	ASSLGFMNTEAF
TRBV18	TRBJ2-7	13	ASSPLPSESGEQY
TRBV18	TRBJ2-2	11	ASSPDSTGELF
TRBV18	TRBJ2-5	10	ASSSYQETQY
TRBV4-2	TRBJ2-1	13	ASNPAGTRSNEQF
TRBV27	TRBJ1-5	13	ASSLSGGARQPQH
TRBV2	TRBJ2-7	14	ASSGVRTSGSNEQY
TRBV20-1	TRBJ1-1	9	SGEIGTGAF
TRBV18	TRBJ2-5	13	ASSRPGGGGETQY
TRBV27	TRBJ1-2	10	ASSRGHYGYT
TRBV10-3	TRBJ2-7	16	AISVFLPGLAGVGEQY
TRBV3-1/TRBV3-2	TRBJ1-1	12	ASSQDLGRGEAF
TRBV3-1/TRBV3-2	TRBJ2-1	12	ASSQGRSVPEQF
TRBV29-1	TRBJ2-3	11	SAKGGSADTQY
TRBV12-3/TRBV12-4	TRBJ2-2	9	ASSSTGELF
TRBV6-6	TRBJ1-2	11	ASSYGGAGGYT
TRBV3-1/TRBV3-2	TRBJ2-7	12	ASSPWDRKYEQY